The 25 T cell receptor beta chains below come from one sample, sequenced in a study of blood T cell repertoires in COVID-19. Here immunoSEQ multiplex PCR was the method, and the copy in TCRdb shows in-frame clones only, minus some. The sample holds approximately 300,000 clones; around 85% are singletons and the top ten take 0.7% to 0.9%. The specimen sequenced was peripheral blood. These receptors all stem from a human donor with COVID-19, enrolled during active disease. The donor label of this sample is uncertain.

This clone came up once. The chain has TRBV5-1 and TRBJ2-2; 8 nucleotides match TRBD1. The CDR3 is made up of 16 amino acids. From germline, CDR1 is SGHRS and CDR2 YFSETQ. With V trimmed by 0 bases and J by 4 bases, 5 bases remained unmatched. The CDR3 protein is CASSLDYDRGTGELFF. The CDR3 bases are TGCGCCAGCAGCTTGGACTACGACAGGGGCACCGGGGAGCTGTTTTTT.

The CDR3 region is CSAKTGRQAFF. The CDR3 DNA is TGCAGTGCAAAGACAGGGCGTCAAGCTTTCTTT. The chain combines TRBV20-1 with TRBJ1-1; 7 nucleotides line up with TRBD1. This CDR3 has 11 residues. Germline values: CDR1 DFQATT, CDR2 SNEGSKA (reference sequence). V was clipped by 6 bases and J by 9 bases; unmatched bases: 7.

This chain uses TRBV30 with TRBJ2-3; D may be TRBD2 (6 bases). The CDR3 is made up of 16 amino acids. Trimming stripped 0 bases from V and 6 bases from J, with 19 bases between. Germline-derived CDR1 and CDR2 are GTSNPN and SVGIG (reference sequence). The CDR3 region is CAWSVRVYGSGDTQYF. The DNA for the CDR3 is TGTGCCTGGAGTGTGAGGGTGTACGGGAGCGGTGATACGCAGTATTTT.

V usage is TRBV7-3 and J usage is TRBJ2-6; 8 bases are shared with TRBD1. The V gene end was trimmed by 6 bases and the J gene end by 2 bases; junction bases not matched to a gene: 12. The germline gives CDR1 SGHTA, CDR2 FQGTGA. The CDR3 covers 18 residues. CDR3 residues: CASSYTGTGPPGANVLTF. The CDR3 nucleotides are TGTGCCAGCAGTTACACCGGGACAGGCCCACCTGGGGCCAACGTCCTGACTTTC. The whole variable domain, filled in from reference TRBV7-3 and TRBJ2-6, reads GAGVSQTPSNKVTEKGKYVELRCDPISGHTALYWYRQSLGQGPEFLIYFQGTGAADDSGLPNDRFFAVRPEGSVSTLKIQRTERGDSAVYLCASSYTGTGPPGANVLTFGAGSRLTVL.

This clone was seen once. This chain links TRBV6-5 with TRBJ1-5; perhaps TRBD1 as D (5 bases). Germline V gene sequence: CDR1 MNHEY, CDR2 SVGAGI. V was trimmed by 8 bases and J by 2 bases, leaving 10 bases between them. CDR3 size: 13 residues. The CDR3 loop reads CASAGLGNQPQHF. CDR3 DNA: TGTGCCAGCGCAGGGTTGGGCAATCAGCCCCAGCATTTT.

This chain links TRBV7-3 with TRBJ1-1, with D possibly TRBD1 on 6 matching bases. V was cut by 3 bases and J by 4 bases, with 12 bases left in between. Germline assignment: CDR1 SGHTA and CDR2 FQGTGA. The CDR3 loop spans 14 amino acids. The CDR3 nucleotides are TGTGCCAGCAGCTTGAACAGGGACGGCACTGAAGCTTTCTTT. It yields the protein CASSLNRDGTEAFF.

The chain links TRBV3-1 (or the pseudogene TRBV3-2) to TRBJ1-1; weak D call: TRBD1 (6 bases). CDR1 is LGHDT, CDR2 YNNKEL, per germline (reference sequence). The CDR3 totals 13 residues. Trimming stripped 7 bases from V and 0 bases from J, with 9 bases between. The CDR3 loop reads CASINRVNTEAFF. In DNA, the CDR3 is TGTGCCAGCATAAACAGGGTGAACACTGAAGCTTTCTTT.

V usage is TRBV24-1 and J usage is TRBJ1-1; the D gene is possibly TRBD1 (6 bases). The V end lost 3 bases, the J end lost 10 bases, and 14 bases lay between the germline ends. CDR3 length: 13 residues. Germline assignment: CDR1 KGHDR and CDR2 SFDVKD. The CDR3 DNA follows: TGTGCCACCAGTGATCCGCGAACAGGGAGAGCTTTCTTT. Its protein is CATSDPRTGRAFF.

The chain employs TRBV5-1 and TRBJ1-2; no clear D. Trimming took off 3 bases at V and 4 bases at J, with 13 bases between the two ends. The CDR3 sequence is 14 residues long. Germline CDR1 reads SGHRS; CDR2 reads YFSETQ. CDR3 sequence (DNA): TGCGCCAGCAGCTCTCAAAGGGAGGCCTATGGCTACACCTTC. Encoded protein: CASSSQREAYGYTF.

This clone has just one count. The chain couples TRBV5-4 to TRBJ2-7; 7 nucleotides match TRBD1. The junction had 3 bases not matched to a gene; V was cut back by 1 base and J by 2 bases. CDR1 SGHNT and CDR2 YYREEE come from the germline V gene (reference sequence). This CDR3 region has 14 residues. The CDR3 sequence is CASSLMGTAYEQYF. DNA for the CDR3: TGTGCCAGCAGCTTGATGGGGACAGCCTACGAGCAGTACTTC.

V gene TRBV5-1 combines with J gene TRBJ2-3; possible D gene TRBD2, 5 bases. The CDR3 is made up of 15 amino acids. The germline V gene encodes CDR1 SGHRS and CDR2 YFSETQ. V shed 4 bases and J shed 6 bases, with 18 bases lying between them. The CDR3: CASSPIGLLRDTQYF. The CDR3 DNA sequence: TGCGCCAGCAGCCCCATAGGACTCCTGAGGGATACGCAGTATTTT.

The genes are TRBV7-9 and TRBJ2-3; 10 bases are a match to TRBD2. The trim removed 4 bases at V and 0 bases at J, leaving 7 bases unmatched. This CDR3 contains 17 residues. Germline loops: CDR1 SEHNR, CDR2 FQNEAQ (reference sequence). CDR3 residues: CASSSPSGSPSTDTQYF. The CDR3 DNA is TGTGCCAGCAGCTCCCCTAGCGGGAGCCCTAGCACAGATACGCAGTATTTT. Drawing the rest from reference TRBV7-9 and TRBJ2-3, the complete variable domain is DTGVSQNPRHKITKRGQNVTFRCDPISEHNRLYWYRQTLGQGPEFLTYFQNEAQLEKSRLLSDRFSAERPKGSFSTLEIQRTEQGDSAMYLCASSSPSGSPSTDTQYFGPGTRLTVL.

V usage is TRBV3-1 (or the pseudogene TRBV3-2) and J usage is TRBJ2-1, with D possibly matching TRBD2 (5 bases). This CDR3 is 15 amino acids long. CDR1 and CDR2 from the germline V gene are LGHDT and YNNKEL (reference sequence). V was trimmed by 2 bases and J by 4 bases, leaving 12 bases between them. The CDR3 DNA is TGTGCCAGCAGCCAAAGAGGGAGCAGGTACAATGAGCAGTTCTTC. Encoded protein: CASSQRGSRYNEQFF.

The chain links TRBV5-1 to TRBJ2-5; tentatively, D is TRBD2 (7 bases). V was cut by 3 bases and J by 5 bases, with 14 bases left in between. The germline CDR1 and CDR2 sequences are SGHRS and YFSETQ. This CDR3 is 14 amino acids long. The DNA for the CDR3 is TGCGCCAGCAGCTGGGAGGGGACACTGGAGACCCAGTACTTC. Protein: CASSWEGTLETQYF.

The table lists this clone with a count of one. The V call is TRBV11-2, the J call TRBJ2-7; TRBD1 might be the D (6 bases). Germline V gene data show CDR1 as SGHAT and CDR2 as FQNNGV. This CDR3 comprises 14 residues. V lost 5 bases and J 6 bases, leaving 17 bases between the germline ends. CDR3 nucleotides: TGTGCCAGCAGCCGAATTAGACAGGAAACCGAGCAGTACTTC. Its protein product is CASSRIRQETEQYF. Variable domain in full (rest from reference TRBV11-2 and TRBJ2-7): EAGVAQSPRYKIIEKRQSVAFWCNPISGHATLYWYQQILGQGPKLLIQFQNNGVVDDSQLPKDRFSAERLKGVDSTLKIQPAKLEDSAVYLCASSRIRQETEQYFGPGTRLTVT.

The chain has TRBV10-3 and TRBJ2-7, with 7 bases identical to TRBD1. The CDR3 extends over 16 amino acids. V lost 4 bases, J lost 0 bases, and 9 bases stayed unmatched. Germline V lookup: CDR1 ENHRY, CDR2 SYGVKD. Here the CDR3 DNA reads TGTGCCATCAGTGGGGGTGGGACAGCCATCTCCTACGAGCAGTACTTC. As protein: CAISGGGTAISYEQYF.

The chain carries TRBV7-2 and TRBJ1-6; a possible D gene is TRBD1 (6 bases). Looked up from germline, CDR1 is SGHTA and CDR2 is FQGNSA. The CDR3 contains 15 residues. V was trimmed by 1 base and J by 10 bases, leaving 14 bases between them. The CDR3, as DNA: TGTGCCAGCAGCTTAGTTATAGGGGGTAGCTCACCCCTCCACTTT. Its protein product is CASSLVIGGSSPLHF.

The chain links TRBV5-6 to TRBJ2-4, with 8 bases lining up with TRBD2. Per germline, CDR1 SGHDT and CDR2 YYEEEE. CDR3 size: 18 residues. V trimming: 1 base; J trimming: 1 base; junction bases outside the gene matches: 10. The CDR3 loop reads CASSLYGSGILAKNIQYF. CDR3 DNA: TGTGCCAGCAGCTTGTACGGTAGCGGGATCCTGGCCAAAAACATTCAGTACTTC. Full variable domain (missing parts from reference TRBV5-6 and TRBJ2-4): DAGVTQSPTHLIKTRGQQVTLRCSPKSGHDTVSWYQQALGQGPQFIFQYYEEEERQRGNFPDRFSGHQFPNYSSELNVNALLLGDSALYLCASSLYGSGILAKNIQYFGAGTRLSVL.

The chain carries TRBV4-1 and TRBJ1-2; 9 bases line up with TRBD1. The CDR3 consists of 15 residues. Germline loops: CDR1 MGHRA, CDR2 YSYEKL. V lost 2 bases to trimming and J lost 4 bases; unmatched junction nucleotides: 5. In nucleotides, the CDR3 is TGCGCCAGCAGCCAAACGGAGGGACAGGGCTATGGCTACACCTTC. It encodes CASSQTEGQGYGYTF.

V usage is TRBV5-5 and J usage is TRBJ1-4; D is ambiguous. There are 13 residues in the CDR3. V dropped 6 bases and J dropped 5 bases, with 11 bases sitting between them. Germline V CDR1 and CDR2: SGHKS, YYEKEE (reference sequence). CDR3 residues: CASMTGRNEKLFF. In DNA form, the CDR3 reads TGTGCCAGCATGACCGGGAGGAATGAAAAACTGTTTTTT.

This sequence joins TRBV2 and TRBJ2-3; D not resolved. In germline, CDR1 is SNHLY, CDR2 FYNNEI. CDR3 length equals 12 residues. With 4 bases removed from V and 9 bases from J, the gap between germline ends came to 11 bases. CDR3 loop: CASSVQHHTQYF. For the CDR3, the DNA is TGTGCCAGCAGTGTTCAACATCACACGCAGTATTTT.

V and J are TRBV7-3 and TRBJ1-1, with D hard to call. The CDR3 totals 16 residues. Germline V lookup: CDR1 SGHTA, CDR2 FQGTGA. The germline V and J ends were trimmed by 0 bases and 2 bases, with 13 bases remaining between them. CDR3 DNA: TGTGCCAGCAGCTTAACGGTAGGAGGAGGAAACACTGAAGCTTTCTTT. Its translation: CASSLTVGGGNTEAFF.

The chain carries TRBV7-2 and TRBJ2-1; 11 bases are a match to TRBD2. Trimming at V came to 4 bases and at J to 5 bases, leaving 7 bases not matched to a gene. The germline CDR1 and CDR2 sequences are SGHTA and FQGNSA. CDR3 length: 16 amino acids. CDR3 amino acids: CASSSSSTSGNNEQFF. CDR3 coding DNA: TGTGCCAGCAGCTCGAGCTCGACTAGCGGGAACAATGAGCAGTTCTTC.

This chain connects TRBV6-4 to TRBJ1-1; TRBD1 might be the D (5 bases). The V end lost 3 bases, the J end lost 1 base, and 9 bases lay between the germline ends. This CDR3 is built from 14 residues. CDR1 and CDR2 (germline): MRHNA, SNTAGT. The chain's CDR3 is CASSEGRANTEAFF. The CDR3 DNA sequence: TGTGCCAGCAGTGAGGGCAGGGCGAACACTGAAGCTTTCTTT.

The chain combines TRBV13 with TRBJ2-7, with 10 bases aligning to TRBD1. Per germline, CDR1 PRHDT and CDR2 FYEKMQ (reference sequence). Losses at the gene ends were 5 bases for V and 0 bases for J; bases not matched to a gene: 7. The CDR3 runs to 16 residues. CDR3 residues: CASSPRQGADSYEQYF. In nucleotides, the CDR3 is TGTGCCAGCAGCCCCAGACAGGGGGCCGACTCCTACGAGCAGTACTTC.